This T cell receptor (beta chain) was sequenced during a study of cytomegalovirus exposure and HLA in healthy donors. Whole-study findings and limits: Among TCR beta chains, those listed as cytomegalovirus-associated numbered fewer than 200. Later analysis demonstrated an association between a missense DCLRE1C variant and TCR beta V- and J-gene trimming. Confirmation in vitro established that a few CMV-associated chains were specific for CMV antigens.

The study ran its PCR with 60 Vbeta and 13 Jbeta primers. Libraries were prepared by immunoSEQ multiplex PCR; TCRdb keeps only in-frame clonotypes and omits some of them. The sample includes about 160,000 clones, roughly four fifths of them seen just once. As to this clone: Antigen specificity is unknown.

The material sequenced was PBMCs. This clonotype was obtained from a male donor in good health and CMV-seropositive.

The CDR3 region has the DNA TGTGCCAGCAAACGAGGGGGAGCTGGGGCCAACGTCCTGACTTTC. Protein product: CASKRGGAGANVLTF. The gene calls are TRBV9 and TRBJ2-6; possibly TRBD1 for D (6 bases). The CDR3 has 15 residues. V lost 6 bases and J lost 2, with 12 bases in between. Germline V gene data show CDR1 as SGDLS and CDR2 as YYNGEE.